This TCR beta chain was profiled in a study of T cell responses to AZD1222 COVID-19 vaccine. The data were produced by immunoSEQ multiplex PCR, yet TCRdb's version contains in-frame clones alone and is incomplete. The data contain 150,000 to 160,000 clones, over 70% of them singletons. The clonotype comes from an adult who received the AZD1222 COVID-19 vaccine. Sample: peripheral blood, taken 28 days after the second AZD1222 dose.

CDR3 bases: TGTGCCAGCAGCTCTAGACCTGCGGGGGAGACCCAGTACTTC. Translation: CASSSRPAGETQYF. The V gene is TRBV9, the J gene TRBJ2-5; D perhaps matches TRBD2 (6 bases). This CDR3 comprises 14 residues. Per germline, CDR1 SGDLS and CDR2 YYNGEE. Deletions cut 4 bases from V and 5 bases from J, with 15 bases between.